Here is one TCR beta chain with its context. Its antigen is still unknown. This record belongs to a study of radiotherapy plus CTLA-4 blockade in lung cancer. CDR3 size: 12 residues. With V trimmed by 7 bases and J by 8 bases, 6 bases remained unmatched. The germline CDR1 and CDR2 sequences are SQVTM and ANQGSEA. Study observations and caveats: Reports state that early shifts in blood T cell clones, with interferon-beta, best predicted response. Among blood TCR repertoires after radiotherapy plus ipilimumab, tumor-derived clones expanded.

Some clones are missing from TCRdb's copy, which holds only in-frame ones; the method was immunoSEQ multiplex PCR. The sample has 57,000 or so clones, about 72% seen once. The TCR comes from a human donor with non-small cell lung cancer who had a complete response to radiotherapy plus ipilimumab. The sample was peripheral blood, taken from a patient treated with radiotherapy plus ipilimumab. The V call is TRBV29-1, the J call TRBJ1-4, with 8 nucleotides matching TRBD1. The CDR3 is CSAGQGFEKLFF. The CDR3 DNA is TGCAGCGCCGGACAGGGTTTCGAAAAACTGTTTTTT.